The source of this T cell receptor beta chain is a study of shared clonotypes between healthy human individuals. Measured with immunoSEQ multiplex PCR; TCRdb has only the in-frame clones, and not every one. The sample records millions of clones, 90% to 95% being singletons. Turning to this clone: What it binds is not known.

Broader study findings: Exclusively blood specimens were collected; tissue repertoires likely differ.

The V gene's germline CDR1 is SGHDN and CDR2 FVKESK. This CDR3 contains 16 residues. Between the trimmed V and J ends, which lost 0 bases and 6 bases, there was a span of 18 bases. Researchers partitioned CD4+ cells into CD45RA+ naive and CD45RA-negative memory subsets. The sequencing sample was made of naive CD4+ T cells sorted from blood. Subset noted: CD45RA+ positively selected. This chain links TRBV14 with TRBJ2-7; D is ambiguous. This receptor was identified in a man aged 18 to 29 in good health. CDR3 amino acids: CASSQDNQVSTPEQYF. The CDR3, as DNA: TGTGCCAGCAGCCAAGATAATCAGGTCTCGACTCCCGAGCAGTACTTC.